The 30 T cell receptor beta chains listed next were all sequenced from one sample in a study of OX40 agonist ivuxolimab in advanced cancers. Libraries were prepared by immunoSEQ multiplex PCR; TCRdb keeps only in-frame clonotypes and omits some of them. The sample holds some 60,000 clones; 90% to 95% are singletons and the top ten take roughly 19%. The specimen was CD4+ or CD8+ T cells sorted from blood, collected in a trial of the OX40 agonist ivuxolimab. Receptors were obtained from an adult with an advanced solid tumor such as melanoma, head and neck, liver or kidney cancer.

CDR3 amino acids: CASSLGPTERPTSTDTQYF. CDR3 in DNA: TGCGCCAGCAGCTTAGGGCCTACAGAGAGACCGACTAGCACAGATACGCAGTATTTT. V is TRBV5-1 and J is TRBJ2-3; D remains unclear. V was trimmed by 2 bases and J by 0 bases, leaving 22 bases between them. This CDR3 contains 19 residues. CDR1 is SGHRS and CDR2 is YFSETQ in the germline V gene.

CDR3 region: CASSLGTSGIRAYNEQFF. The CDR3 region has the DNA TGCGCCAGCAGCCTTGGGACTAGCGGGATAAGAGCCTACAATGAGCAGTTCTTC. J is TRBJ2-1 and V is TRBV4-3, with 13 bases fitting TRBD2. From germline, CDR1 is LGHNA and CDR2 YSLEER. V gave up 4 bases and J gave up 2 bases; unmatched junction bases: 8. The CDR3 has 18 amino acids.

This sequence joins TRBV2 and TRBJ2-7; D is ambiguous. Germline lookup yields CDR1 SNHLY and CDR2 FYNNEI. The CDR3 sequence is 11 residues long. V lost 4 bases to trimming and J lost 5 bases, with 6 bases between them. The CDR3 region is CASSADNEQYF. The CDR3 DNA reads as TGTGCCAGCAGTGCGGATAACGAGCAGTACTTC.

The chain joins TRBV6-5 to TRBJ1-1; D call uncertain. The CDR3 is made up of 14 amino acids. Germline CDR1 and CDR2: MNHEY and SVGAGI. Deletions cut 0 bases from V and 4 bases from J, with 9 bases between. The chain's CDR3 is CASSYSGRGTEAFF. DNA of the CDR3: TGTGCCAGCAGTTACTCAGGGCGGGGCACTGAAGCTTTCTTT.

This clone was detected once. The V gene is TRBV4-3, the J gene TRBJ2-1, with D maybe TRBD1 (5 bases). The length of the CDR3 is 20 residues. Trimming stripped 4 bases from V and 0 bases from J, with 25 bases between. From germline, CDR1 is LGHNA and CDR2 YSLEER. The CDR3 bases are TGCGCCAGCAGCCCAAGCAGTCTCCAGGGCCATCTAAGCTCCTACAATGAGCAGTTCTTC. This encodes CASSPSSLQGHLSSYNEQFF.

The rearrangement joins TRBV7-9 to TRBJ2-5; D gene unclear. The CDR3 is 14 amino acids. Per the germline V gene, CDR1 is SEHNR and CDR2 is FQNEAQ (reference sequence). Trimming cost V 4 bases and J 1 base, with 10 bases left between them. The CDR3: CASSSPGPQETQYF. In DNA, the CDR3 is TGTGCCAGCAGCTCCCCCGGGCCCCAAGAGACCCAGTACTTC.

V usage is TRBV29-1 and J usage is TRBJ2-7, with 7 bases fitting TRBD1. The germline CDR1 and CDR2 sequences are SQVTM and ANQGSEA. With 0 bases clipped from V and 0 bases from J, the junction kept 5 bases outside the gene matches. The CDR3 covers 15 residues. The CDR3 DNA reads as TGCAGCGTTGAAGATGGAGACAGGGACTCCTACGAGCAGTACTTC. Translation gives CSVEDGDRDSYEQYF.

This chain joins TRBV9 and TRBJ2-1; 7 bases are shared with TRBD2. CDR3 length equals 19 residues. Looked up from germline, CDR1 is SGDLS and CDR2 is YYNGEE. Losses at the gene ends were 0 bases for V and 8 bases for J; bases not matched to a gene: 20. The CDR3 DNA is TGTGCCAGCAGCGTAGGCGGGTTGTCTAGCGGACCCGGAGGTGATGAGCAGTTCTTC. It is translated as CASSVGGLSSGPGGDEQFF.

The V and J genes are TRBV5-1 and TRBJ1-1; D is undetermined. This CDR3 is 13 amino acids long. V was shortened by 0 bases and J by 5 bases, with 8 bases between the two germline ends. Germline V gene sequence: CDR1 SGHRS, CDR2 YFSETQ. The CDR3, as DNA: TGCGCCAGCAGCTTGGCCGGAGCGACTGAAGCTTTCTTT. Translating gives CASSLAGATEAFF.

This sequence joins TRBV4-3 and TRBJ2-1, with TRBD2 matching 8 bases. V dropped 0 bases and J dropped 5; count of bases not matched to a gene: 6. The CDR3 is 16 residues long. Germline CDR1 LGHNA, CDR2 YSLEER. CDR3: CASSQERLARHNEQFF. The CDR3 DNA is TGCGCCAGCAGCCAAGAGCGACTAGCGAGACACAATGAGCAGTTCTTC.

This rearrangement joins TRBV18 to TRBJ1-5, with D perhaps TRBD1 (6 bases). The CDR3 spans 16 residues. The germline CDR1 and CDR2 sequences are KGHSH and LQKENI. Deletions cut 6 bases from V and 1 base from J, with 16 bases between. DNA for the CDR3: TGTGCCAGCTCCACGGGGGCACAGGGAAGCAATCAGCCCCAGCATTTT. It specifies CASSTGAQGSNQPQHF.

CDR3 DNA: TGTGCCAGCGGGAGCGGGAGTGAATACAATGAGCAGTTCTTC. Protein product: CASGSGSEYNEQFF. The chain carries TRBV7-3 and TRBJ2-1, with TRBD2 matching over 8 bases. CDR3 length equals 14 residues. The ends lost 8 bases at V and 4 bases at J; junction bases unmatched: 7. Germline V gene lookup returns CDR1 SGHTA and CDR2 FQGTGA.

This chain uses TRBV29-1 with TRBJ2-1, with TRBD2 matching 9 bases. V trimming: 7 bases; J trimming: 8 bases; junction bases outside the gene matches: 18. CDR1 and CDR2 from the germline V gene are SQVTM and ANQGSEA. The CDR3 runs to 16 residues. CDR3 loop: CSAGWRREGPGDEQFF. Written as DNA, the CDR3 is TGCAGCGCCGGATGGCGGCGGGAGGGCCCGGGAGATGAGCAGTTCTTC.

The chain combines TRBV9 with TRBJ2-1, with TRBD2 as a possible D gene (6 bases). Between the trimmed V and J ends, which lost 0 bases and 7 bases, there was a span of 26 bases. Germline values: CDR1 SGDLS, CDR2 YYNGEE. The CDR3 contains 19 residues. This CDR3 reads CASSVEPSGGGLVGNEQFF. The CDR3 DNA follows: TGTGCCAGCAGCGTAGAGCCGTCTGGTGGGGGACTGGTCGGGAATGAGCAGTTCTTC.

The rearrangement links TRBV7-2 to TRBJ2-7, with D tentatively TRBD2 (5 bases). The germline gives CDR1 SGHTA, CDR2 FQGNSA. Trimming pared 3 bases from V and 2 bases from J, leaving 14 bases between. The CDR3 consists of 15 residues. In DNA, the CDR3 is TGTGCCAGCAGCTTGCGAGGGAGAGGGACCTACGAGCAGTACTTC. The encoded protein is CASSLRGRGTYEQYF.

This sequence joins TRBV5-1 and TRBJ2-3; D uncertain. CDR1 and CDR2 (germline): SGHRS, YFSETQ. V shed 0 bases and J shed 2 bases, with 7 bases lying between them. The length of the CDR3 is 14 residues. This chain's CDR3 is CASSLEFYTDTQYF. CDR3 in DNA: TGCGCCAGCAGCTTGGAATTTTACACAGATACGCAGTATTTT.

The CDR3 nucleotides are TGTGCCAGCAGCCCCCATTCTGAAGGGGGCTACACCTTC. Protein sequence: CASSPHSEGGYTF. This chain joins TRBV4-2 and TRBJ1-2, with D hard to call. Per germline, CDR1 LGHNA and CDR2 YNFKEQ. Trimming cost V 4 bases and J 8 bases, with 14 bases left between them. The CDR3 length is 13 residues.

J is TRBJ1-5 and V is TRBV7-8; D might be TRBD1 (5 bases). The V end was cut by 1 base, the J end by 2 bases, with 9 bases between. CDR1 is SGHVS, CDR2 FQNEAQ, per germline. The CDR3 is made up of 15 amino acids. The CDR3 sequence is CASSLGGAGNQPQHF. In DNA, the CDR3 is TGTGCCAGCAGCTTAGGAGGGGCCGGCAATCAGCCCCAGCATTTT.

The chain combines TRBV28 with TRBJ2-7; 7 nucleotides align to TRBD1. The CDR3 loop spans 15 amino acids. Germline CDR1 is MDHEN and CDR2 is SYDVKM. Trimming cost V 5 bases and J 3 bases; bases outside gene matches: 10. CDR3 DNA: TGTGCCAGCAGTGTTGACCGGGACAGCAGCTACGAGCAGTACTTC. Its protein product is CASSVDRDSSYEQYF. The full variable domain, rest sourced from reference TRBV28 and TRBJ2-7, is DVKVTQSSRYLVKRTGEKVFLECVQDMDHENMFWYRQDPGLGLRLIYFSYDVKMKEKGDIPEGYSVSREKKERFSLILESASTNQTSMYLCASSVDRDSSYEQYFGPGTRLTVT.

The chain has TRBV20-1 and TRBJ2-5; D gene uncertain. V lost 3 bases and J lost 4, with 3 bases in between. The CDR3 extends over 10 amino acids. The V gene's germline CDR1 is DFQATT and CDR2 SNEGSKA (reference sequence). CDR3 amino acids: CSASGETQYF. DNA for the CDR3: TGCAGTGCTAGCGGAGAGACCCAGTACTTC.

The chain links TRBV6-4 to TRBJ2-3; no definite D call. The CDR3 extends over 14 amino acids. The ends were cut back, 2 bases at V and 2 bases at J, with 8 bases in the middle. From germline, CDR1 is MRHNA and CDR2 SNTAGT. Here the CDR3 DNA reads TGTGCCAGCAGTGACGGTGGCGACACAGATACGCAGTATTTT. Translation gives CASSDGGDTDTQYF.

In DNA, the CDR3 is TGTGCCAGCAGCTTGGAAATGCTAGCTGGGACGTCCGACAATGAGCAGTTCTTC. Its translation is CASSLEMLAGTSDNEQFF. The chain combines TRBV5-4 with TRBJ2-1, with D perhaps assigned TRBD1 or TRBD2 (5 bases each). The V end was cut by 0 bases, the J end by 5 bases, with 21 bases between. Germline V gene lookup returns CDR1 SGHNT and CDR2 YYREEE (reference sequence). The CDR3 runs to 18 residues. Complete variable domain (other parts from reference TRBV5-4 and TRBJ2-1): ETGVTQSPTHLIKTRGQQVTLRCSSQSGHNTVSWYQQALGQGPQFIFQYYREEENGRGNFPPRFSGLQFPNYSSELNVNALELDDSALYLCASSLEMLAGTSDNEQFFGPGTRLTVL.

The rearrangement links TRBV27 to TRBJ2-2, with 9 bases identical to TRBD2. Germline V gives CDR1 MNHEY, CDR2 SMNVEV (reference sequence). The CDR3 spans 17 residues. Trimming cost V 1 base and J 4 bases; bases outside gene matches: 7. The CDR3 DNA is TGTGCCAGCAGTTTATTCTCCCCAGCGGGAGGCACCGGGGAGCTGTTTTTT. This gives the protein CASSLFSPAGGTGELFF.

The chain uses TRBV4-3 and TRBJ2-7, with 7 bases fitting TRBD1. The germline V gene has CDR1 LGHNA and CDR2 YSLEER. V lost 2 bases and J lost 2; bases outside the gene matches: 6. The CDR3 has 15 amino acids. CDR3 region: CASSQNRGNAYEQYF. The CDR3 nucleotides are TGCGCCAGCAGCCAAAACAGGGGCAACGCCTACGAGCAGTACTTC.

V gene TRBV5-1 combines with J gene TRBJ2-7; D might be TRBD1 or TRBD2, each matching 5 bases. The V end was cut by 0 bases, the J end by 6 bases, with 13 bases between. CDR1 and CDR2 from the germline V gene are SGHRS and YFSETQ. The CDR3 sequence is 14 residues long. The chain's CDR3 is CASSLVGVPSEQYF. DNA for the CDR3: TGCGCCAGCAGCTTGGTGGGGGTTCCTTCCGAGCAGTACTTC. Full variable domain (outside the CDR3, taken from reference TRBV5-1 and TRBJ2-7): KAGVTQTPRYLIKTRGQQVTLSCSPISGHRSVSWYQQTPGQGLQFLFEYFSETQRNKGNFPGRFSGRQFSNSRSEMNVSTLELGDSALYLCASSLVGVPSEQYFGPGTRLTVT.

V usage is TRBV13 and J usage is TRBJ2-7; 10 bases map to TRBD2. Germline CDR1 and CDR2: PRHDT and FYEKMQ (reference sequence). This CDR3 spans 16 amino acids. V gave up 5 bases and J gave up 3 bases; unmatched junction bases: 10. In DNA form, the CDR3 reads TGTGCCAGCAGCACTAGGAGGCTAGCGGGAGACTACGAGCAGTACTTC. Translation gives CASSTRRLAGDYEQYF.

V is TRBV7-6 and J is TRBJ1-1; D is possibly TRBD1 (5 bases). The CDR3 length is 14 residues. V lost 4 bases and J lost 1, with 10 bases in between. Germline V gene lookup returns CDR1 SGHVS and CDR2 FNYEAQ. The CDR3 DNA sequence: TGTGCCAGCAGCTACGGGGACGGGAACACTGAAGCTTTCTTT. It is translated as CASSYGDGNTEAFF.

This chain connects TRBV7-9 to TRBJ2-7; D might be TRBD1 or TRBD2, each matching 5 bases. V was trimmed by 1 base and J by 2 bases, leaving 9 bases between them. The CDR3 loop spans 14 amino acids. The germline gives CDR1 SEHNR, CDR2 FQNEAQ (reference sequence). The CDR3 is CASSLVATAYEQYF. The DNA for the CDR3 is TGTGCCAGCAGCTTAGTAGCGACAGCCTACGAGCAGTACTTC.

The gene calls are TRBV27 and TRBJ1-5; D not resolved. The CDR3 runs 15 residues. Germline assignment: CDR1 MNHEY and CDR2 SMNVEV (reference sequence). V lost 6 bases, J lost 0 bases, and 12 bases lay in between. CDR3 DNA sequence: TGTGCCAGCAGGGCCGGGAGTAATAGCAATCAGCCCCAGCATTTT. Its translation is CASRAGSNSNQPQHF.

This chain links TRBV28 with TRBJ1-2, with D possibly being TRBD1 (5 bases). V was trimmed by 5 bases and J by 7 bases, leaving 17 bases between them. The germline gives CDR1 MDHEN, CDR2 SYDVKM. CDR3 size: 14 residues. CDR3: CASSPDSVLGGYTF. The CDR3 coding sequence is TGTGCCAGCAGTCCAGACAGCGTCCTCGGTGGCTACACCTTC.